These 5 T cell receptor beta chains were sequenced from one sample in a study of spatial heterogeneity in lung cancer. Study results and limitations: Counts of expanded alpha and beta TCRs within tumors tracked the tumor nonsynonymous mutation count.

TCRdb used MiXCR to reprocess the 5' RACE reads, holding one entry per CDR3 protein. The table records more than 9,000 distinct CDR3 sequences, around 6.3% of them present only once. Antigens for these TCRs are unknown. The sample's time point: sample taken at primary tumor resection. The input for sequencing was lung tumor tissue, taken at surgery. The receptors were sampled from a male donor with early-stage non-small cell lung cancer.

This clonotype was recorded many times. This beta chain is a stray read from a library made for alpha chains; its abundance is not meaningful. The chain couples TRBV5-1 to TRBJ1-5; no clear D. Trimming took 0 bases from V and 0 from J, leaving 10 bases between them. Germline assignment: CDR1 SGHRS and CDR2 YFSETQ. CDR3 length: 16 amino acids. CDR3 sequence (DNA): TGCGCCAGCAGCTTGGAAAGACGCTATAGCAATCAGCCCCAGCATTTT. It is translated as CASSLERRYSNQPQHF.

Many counts were recorded for this clonotype. The size of this beta chain means little, since it is a stray read in a library made for alpha chains. The gene calls are TRBV7-8 and TRBJ2-1; D may be TRBD2 (6 bases). The germline V gene has CDR1 SGHVS and CDR2 FQNEAQ. Trimming took off 4 bases at V and 6 bases at J, with 10 bases between the two ends. This CDR3 is built from 13 residues. For the CDR3, the DNA is TGTGCCAGCAGCTCCGGGACTCTCAATGAGCAGTTCTTC. This gives the protein CASSSGTLNEQFF. Using reference TRBV7-8 and TRBJ2-1 for the parts outside the CDR3, the full variable domain is GAGVSQSPRYKVAKRGQDVALRCDPISGHVSLFWYQQALGQGPEFLTYFQNEAQLDKSGLPSDRFFAERPEGSVSTLKIQRTQQEDSAVYLCASSSGTLNEQFFGPGTRLTVL.

This clonotype was observed a handful of times. A library prepared for alpha chains yielded this beta chain as an off-target read; its size is of little meaning. This chain joins TRBV7-6 and TRBJ1-5, with a possible D match to TRBD1 (5 bases). Germline CDR1 and CDR2: SGHVS and FNYEAQ. CDR3 length equals 13 residues. Trimming cost V 5 bases and J 8 bases, with 13 bases left between them. CDR3 nucleotide sequence: TGTGCCAGCAGCCCAAGGGGTGGGAAGCCCCAGCATTTT. It is translated as CASSPRGGKPQHF.

This clonotype was detected many times. This beta chain is an off-target read within a library intended for alpha chains, so its frequency means little. V and J are TRBV27 and TRBJ2-1; the D is unclear. This CDR3 comprises 11 residues. Germline V gives CDR1 MNHEY, CDR2 SMNVEV (reference sequence). Trimming left V 6 bases short and J 9 bases short, with 9 bases between. The CDR3 DNA sequence: TGTGCCAGCAGCTATAGTGGTGAGCAGTTCTTC. It encodes CASSYSGEQFF.

With regard to this clonotype: Since no conserved phenylalanine or tryptophan closes the CDR3, a read error is the likely cause. This beta chain slipped into a library made for alpha chains as a stray read, so its size is not meaningful. The chain joins TRBV12-3 or TRBV12-4 to TRBJ2-7; D may be TRBD2 (6 bases). The V and J ends lost 3 bases and 5 bases respectively, with 14 bases between them. The CDR3 length is 14 residues. As DNA, the CDR3 is TGTGCCAGCAGTTTTTACGGGAGCGGCCACGAGCAGTACTTA. Translation gives CASSFYGSGHEQYL.